Shown below are 30 T cell receptor beta chains from a single sample sequenced in a study of T-cell reconstitution after alpha-beta-depleted transplantation in children. Unique molecular identifiers were incorporated during preparation of the TCRbeta library. TCRdb re-derived calls from the PCR reads in MiXCR, one entry per CDR3 protein. The sample holds about 980,000 distinct CDR3 sequences, 25% to 30% seen once. Source: PBMCs, mostly from graft donor cells, taken 360 days after TCRalphabeta/CD19-depleted stem cell transplant. The receptors originated from a boy in the first two years of life who had a stem cell transplant for SCID, so the T cells may come from the graft donor.

V gene TRBV20-1 combines with J gene TRBJ2-7, with D perhaps assigned TRBD1 or TRBD2 (5 bases each). V lost 1 base and J 0 bases, leaving 13 bases between the germline ends. Germline assignment: CDR1 DFQATT and CDR2 SNEGSKA (reference sequence). The length of the CDR3 is 15 residues. The DNA of the CDR3 is TGCAGTGCTAGAGGCGGGCCAGGGTACTCCTACGAGCAGTACTTC. Its protein product is CSARGGPGYSYEQYF.

This chain uses TRBV2 with TRBJ2-7; D tentatively fits TRBD1 or TRBD2 (5 bases each). The V gene lost 6 bases and the J gene lost 5 bases, with 11 bases spanning the gap. CDR3 length: 12 amino acids. Germline CDR1 reads SNHLY; CDR2 reads FYNNEI. The CDR3 region has the DNA TGTGCCAGCAGGGTCGGGGCCCACGAGCAGTACTTC. Its translation is CASRVGAHEQYF.

This chain links TRBV12-3 or TRBV12-4 with TRBJ2-7, with D possibly matching TRBD2 (5 bases). This CDR3 has 12 amino acids. V was pared by 4 bases and J by 5 bases, with 9 bases between. CDR3 DNA: TGTGCCAGCAGTTCGAGGGCGGACGAGCAGTACGTC. It encodes CASSSRADEQYV.

The V call is TRBV15, the J call TRBJ2-1, with D possibly matching TRBD1 (6 bases). CDR3 length: 14 amino acids. The germline V gene encodes CDR1 LNHNV and CDR2 YYDKDF (reference sequence). Trimming left V 0 bases short and J 5 bases short, with 8 bases between. CDR3: CATSREDRDNEQFF. CDR3 bases: TGTGCCACCAGCAGAGAGGACAGAGACAATGAGCAGTTCTTC.

The V call is TRBV12-3 or TRBV12-4, the J call TRBJ2-3; a possible D gene is TRBD2 (6 bases). The CDR3 contains 14 residues. V dropped 6 bases and J dropped 4 bases, with 14 bases sitting between them. The CDR3 loop reads CASSGGNHADTQYF. CDR3 nucleotides: TGTGCCAGCAGCGGGGGAAACCATGCAGATACGCAGTATTTT.

This clonotype was counted a few times. The rearrangement uses TRBV3-1 and TRBJ2-7; D may be TRBD2 (5 bases). The V and J ends lost 4 bases and 2 bases respectively, with 12 bases between them. CDR3 length equals 14 residues. Germline V gives CDR1 LGHDT, CDR2 YNNKEL (reference sequence). The CDR3 region is CASSRRESAYEQYF. CDR3 DNA sequence: TGTGCCAGCAGCCGCCGGGAATCTGCCTACGAGCAGTACTTC.

Only a few counts were recorded for this clonotype. The rearrangement joins TRBV5-5 to TRBJ2-4; possible D gene TRBD2, 6 bases. The length of the CDR3 is 17 residues. Germline values: CDR1 SGHKS, CDR2 YYEKEE (reference sequence). Trimming pared 4 bases from V and 4 bases from J, leaving 21 bases between. In nucleotides, the CDR3 is TGTGCCAGCAGCCTCTCAGGGAAGGAGGGGTCAAAAAACATTCAGTACTTC. Translated, it gives CASSLSGKEGSKNIQYF.

V and J are TRBV7-2 and TRBJ2-7; D possibly matches TRBD1 or TRBD2 (5 bases each). CDR3 length: 15 amino acids. CDR1 and CDR2 (germline): SGHTA, FQGNSA. Trimming removed 1 base from V and 6 bases from J, with 16 bases in between. The CDR3 loop reads CASSLVRMWGSEQYF. The CDR3 nucleotides read TGTGCCAGCAGCTTAGTTAGAATGTGGGGGTCCGAGCAGTACTTC.

In its sample, this clonotype was seen once. This rearrangement joins TRBV6-2 or TRBV6-3 to TRBJ2-5; a weak D match, TRBD2 (5 bases). The V gene lost 4 bases and the J gene lost 7 bases, with 16 bases spanning the gap. CDR1 and CDR2 from the germline V gene are MNHEY and SVGEGT. The CDR3 consists of 14 residues. CDR3 bases: TGTGCCAGCAGTTTTGCGGGCGACCTCGGGACCCAGTACTTC. It specifies CASSFAGDLGTQYF.

This sequence joins TRBV2 and TRBJ1-1, with a tentative D call TRBD1 (5 bases). CDR1 and CDR2 (germline): SNHLY, FYNNEI. V gave up 5 bases and J gave up 1 base, with 23 bases separating them. This CDR3 is built from 18 residues. The CDR3 is CASSRLIGATGRNTEAFF. CDR3 DNA sequence: TGTGCCAGCAGTCGCCTTATTGGGGCCACCGGGCGGAACACTGAAGCTTTCTTT.

The V and J genes are TRBV7-9 and TRBJ2-7; the D gene is possibly TRBD1 (6 bases). The CDR3 is 13 residues long. The V end was cut by 4 bases, the J end by 3 bases, with 10 bases between. Germline V lookup: CDR1 SEHNR, CDR2 FQNEAQ (reference sequence). CDR3 loop: CASSYRDYYEQYF. CDR3 nucleotides: TGTGCCAGCAGCTACAGGGATTACTACGAGCAGTACTTC.

The chain couples TRBV20-1 to TRBJ1-4; weak D call: TRBD1 (5 bases). The germline gives CDR1 DFQATT, CDR2 SNEGSKA (reference sequence). CDR3 length equals 13 residues. V dropped 6 bases and J dropped 8 bases, with 16 bases sitting between them. The CDR3 protein is CSAGDGLREKLFF. DNA for the CDR3: TGCAGTGCCGGGGACGGCCTGAGGGAAAAACTGTTTTTT.

The rearrangement joins TRBV24-1 to TRBJ2-1; D is unresolved. The germline V gene encodes CDR1 KGHDR and CDR2 SFDVKD. The CDR3 loop spans 17 amino acids. V dropped 3 bases and J dropped 4 bases, with 18 bases sitting between them. Written as DNA, the CDR3 is TGTGCCACCAGTGATCAAACCGGTGGGTCAGCTTACAATGAGCAGTTCTTC. As protein: CATSDQTGGSAYNEQFF.

The chain uses TRBV5-1 and TRBJ1-3, with 9 bases lining up with TRBD1. This CDR3 region has 16 residues. From germline, CDR1 is SGHRS and CDR2 YFSETQ. The ends lost 4 bases at V and 0 bases at J; junction bases unmatched: 5. CDR3: CASSGATGGSGNTIYF. The CDR3 DNA sequence: TGCGCCAGCAGCGGGGCGACAGGGGGCTCTGGAAACACCATATATTTT.

The chain is built from TRBV6-5 and TRBJ2-2; TRBD1 might be the D (6 bases). Germline loops: CDR1 MNHEY, CDR2 SVGAGI. There are 19 residues in the CDR3. Trimming took off 0 bases at V and 0 bases at J, with 17 bases between the two ends. Here the CDR3 DNA reads TGTGCCAGCAGTTACTCGATCAGCAGGGGAATACCGAACACCGGGGAGCTGTTTTTT. Protein sequence: CASSYSISRGIPNTGELFF.

This chain connects TRBV29-1 to TRBJ2-7; unclear D gene. Germline CDR1 reads SQVTM; CDR2 reads ANQGSEA. Trimming cost V 6 bases and J 3 bases, with 12 bases left between them. The CDR3 totals 12 residues. The CDR3 sequence is CSVLRGDYEQYF. The DNA of the CDR3 is TGCAGCGTGCTCCGAGGCGACTACGAGCAGTACTTC.

This clonotype has more than one count but fewer than ten. The rearrangement uses TRBV2 and TRBJ2-2; either TRBD1 or TRBD2 may supply D (5 bases each). V gave up 7 bases and J gave up 6 bases, with 12 bases separating them. Germline lookup yields CDR1 SNHLY and CDR2 FYNNEI. CDR3 length: 13 residues. The CDR3 coding sequence is TGTGCCAGCAAAATGGGGGTCCCCGGGGAGCTGTTTTTT. Encoded protein: CASKMGVPGELFF.

The CDR3 sequence is CASSFGDRVINSEQYF. CDR3 DNA sequence: TGCGCCAGCAGCTTCGGAGACAGGGTAATTAATTCGGAGCAGTACTTC. J is TRBJ2-7 and V is TRBV5-1, with 7 nucleotides matching TRBD1. Trimming at V came to 2 bases and at J to 7 bases, leaving 15 bases not matched to a gene. The germline CDR1 and CDR2 sequences are SGHRS and YFSETQ. This CDR3 spans 16 amino acids.

This clonotype was detected ten times or more. The genes are TRBV20-1 and TRBJ2-3; TRBD1 might be the D (6 bases). Germline assignment: CDR1 DFQATT and CDR2 SNEGSKA (reference sequence). V dropped 1 base and J dropped 2 bases, with 19 bases sitting between them. The CDR3 sequence is 17 residues long. The CDR3 region has the DNA TGCAGTGCTAGAGTAGTCGAGGGGGTGTCCTACACAGATACGCAGTATTTT. The encoded protein is CSARVVEGVSYTDTQYF.

This clonotype was observed a handful of times. The chain recombines TRBV5-1 with TRBJ2-1, with D possibly matching TRBD2 (6 bases). V was cut by 7 bases and J by 6 bases, with 20 bases left in between. Germline V gene data show CDR1 as SGHRS and CDR2 as YFSETQ. The CDR3 totals 15 residues. The CDR3 sequence is CASLVTVGSGNEQFF. CDR3 nucleotides: TGCGCCAGCCTGGTCACCGTCGGTAGCGGCAATGAGCAGTTCTTC.

The V call is TRBV5-1, the J call TRBJ2-1, with 7 bases identical to TRBD1. The trim removed 0 bases at V and 9 bases at J, leaving 12 bases unmatched. The CDR3 consists of 16 residues. Per the germline V gene, CDR1 is SGHRS and CDR2 is YFSETQ. CDR3 DNA: TGCGCCAGCAGCTTGGCCTTCGGACAGGCCGTCTCTGAGCAGTTCTTC. Its translation: CASSLAFGQAVSEQFF.

This clonotype has just a few counts. At one end, the junction sequence differs from germline, possibly due to a read error. The V gene is TRBV6-1, the J gene TRBJ1-1; 7 bases align to TRBD1. CDR1 MNHNS and CDR2 SASEGT come from the germline V gene. CDR3 length equals 14 residues. The CDR3 DNA is TGTGCCAGCAACAGGGGTGTCATGAATACTGAAGCTTTCTTT. Protein product: CASNRGVMNTEAFF.

V gene TRBV7-9 combines with J gene TRBJ2-1, with D possibly called TRBD1 or TRBD2 (5 bases each). The germline V gene has CDR1 SEHNR and CDR2 FQNEAQ (reference sequence). Trimming removed 8 bases from V and 4 bases from J, with 12 bases in between. The CDR3 runs 13 residues. CDR3 sequence reads: CASRMGDYNEQFF. Written as DNA, the CDR3 is TGTGCCAGCCGGATGGGGGATTACAATGAGCAGTTCTTC.

V is TRBV28 and J is TRBJ2-3; no definite D call. V lost 2 bases, J lost 0 bases, and 9 bases lay in between. This CDR3 spans 15 amino acids. In germline, CDR1 is MDHEN, CDR2 SYDVKM. The CDR3 DNA reads as TGTGCCAGCAGTTTAACGCTTATGAGCACAGATACGCAGTATTTT. Protein sequence: CASSLTLMSTDTQYF.

This clonotype was picked up many times. The CDR3 is CASSLEGGQETQYF. Here the CDR3 DNA reads TGCGCCAGCAGCTTAGAGGGGGGGCAAGAGACCCAGTACTTC. V is TRBV5-1 and J is TRBJ2-5; tentatively, D is TRBD2 (7 bases). Trimming took off 2 bases at V and 2 bases at J, with 10 bases between the two ends. This CDR3 region has 14 residues. Germline V gene lookup returns CDR1 SGHRS and CDR2 YFSETQ.

This chain links TRBV12-3 or TRBV12-4 with TRBJ1-2, with D unclear. The ends were cut back, 7 bases at V and 4 bases at J, with 16 bases in the middle. CDR3 size: 14 residues. The chain's CDR3 is CASTQRLFSYGYTF. CDR3 bases: TGTGCCAGCACTCAACGGCTGTTTAGCTATGGCTACACCTTC.

The chain combines TRBV12-3 or TRBV12-4 with TRBJ1-5; D is unresolved. With 3 bases removed from V and 1 base from J, the gap between germline ends came to 4 bases. The CDR3 consists of 13 residues. The CDR3 sequence is CASSFTSNQPQHF. CDR3 DNA sequence: TGTGCCAGCAGTTTTACGAGCAATCAGCCCCAGCATTTT.

The CDR3 DNA reads TGTGCCAGCAGTTCTTCCGGGACAGGGGGCGCAGGACCGTTCTTC. It yields the protein CASSSSGTGGAGPFF. This sequence joins TRBV6-5 and TRBJ2-1; 12 bases map to TRBD1. CDR1 and CDR2 from the germline V gene are MNHEY and SVGAGI. The CDR3 extends over 15 amino acids. Trimming removed 4 bases from V and 15 bases from J; junction bases left unmatched: 13.

In this sample, this clonotype turned up once. The chain employs TRBV6-1 and TRBJ1-5; D gene uncertain. CDR3 length: 14 residues. Germline CDR1 is MNHNS and CDR2 is SASEGT. V was shortened by 5 bases and J by 0 bases, with 8 bases between the two germline ends. Written as DNA, the CDR3 is TGTGCCAGCAGTACAGTTTTTAGCAATCAGCCCCAGCATTTT. Its translation is CASSTVFSNQPQHF.

This rearrangement joins TRBV2 to TRBJ2-3; tentatively, D is TRBD1 or TRBD2 (6 bases each). Deletions cut 0 bases from V and 2 bases from J, with 12 bases between. In germline, CDR1 is SNHLY, CDR2 FYNNEI. The CDR3 consists of 16 residues. DNA of the CDR3: TGTGCCAGCAGTGAAGCGCGGGACACCACCACAGATACGCAGTATTTT. This translates into CASSEARDTTTDTQYF.